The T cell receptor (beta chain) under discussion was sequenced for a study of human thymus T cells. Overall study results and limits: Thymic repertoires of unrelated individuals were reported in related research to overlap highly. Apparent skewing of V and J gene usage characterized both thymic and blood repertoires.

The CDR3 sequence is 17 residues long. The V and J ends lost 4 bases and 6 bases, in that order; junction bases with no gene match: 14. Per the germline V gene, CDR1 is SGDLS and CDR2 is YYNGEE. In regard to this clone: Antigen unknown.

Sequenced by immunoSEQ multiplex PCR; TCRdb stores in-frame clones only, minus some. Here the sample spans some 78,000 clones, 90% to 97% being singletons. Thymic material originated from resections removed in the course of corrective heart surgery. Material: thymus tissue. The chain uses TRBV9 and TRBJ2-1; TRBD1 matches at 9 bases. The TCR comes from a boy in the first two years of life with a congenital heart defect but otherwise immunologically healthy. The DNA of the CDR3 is TGTGCCAGCAGCCTCAGGGGGGGACAGGGTGCTCTCAATGAGCAGTTCTTC. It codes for CASSLRGGQGALNEQFF.